This T cell receptor beta chain was documented in a study of T cell repertoires in cytomegalovirus infection (dated by TCRdb to about 2019). With regard to the full study: The peptide stimulations were aimed at well-studied HLA-B-restricted epitopes as well as recently identified HLA-C-restricted CMV epitopes, whose presentation resists viral immunomodulation. The HLA type of each donor mattered for the analysis, because public TCR beta signatures pointed to carriage of CMV infection along with the matching HLA type.

In the paper's terms, the treatment or condition label means: in vitro stimulation with specific CMV peptide epitopes to enrich CMV-specific T cells. A distance of 22 bases separates the germline ends of V and J, which lose 3 bases and 5 bases respectively. CDR1 and CDR2, looked up from the germline V gene, are SGHTA and FQGNSA. The CDR3 numbers 17 residues from cysteine through phenylalanine. Only CDR3 DNA is held: 51 bases, read in frame from base 1. The sequencer listed for this sample is Illumina HiSeq 1500. The public reads were reanalyzed by TCRdb: fastp trimming at Q25, MiXCR alignment, in-frame beta chains only. Each entry is one CDR3 protein sequence, shown with its most common DNA and genes. The sample profile shows about 700,000 distinct CDR3 sequences; around 35% of them were found once. The top ten hold over 15% of the sample. Concerning this clonotype: Its antigen is unknown. Base qualities are missing; no much larger clone stands one base away.

General findings and caveats noted by the study authors: Carriers of CMV infection plus the relevant HLA type were discriminated by the cumulative frequency of public TCR beta family members in the study cohort and in an independent approximately 400-donor cohort. The ex vivo response was dominated by HLA-C-restricted CMV-specific TCR beta clonotypes, and the single most frequent clonotype in two of eight donors was supplied by these HLA-C-restricted clonotypes.

The rearranged chain carries TRBV7-2 and TRBJ1-2; the D gene is perhaps TRBD1, from 6 matching bases. The specimen comprised cultured PBMCs, sampled from culture after CMV antigen stimulation. The TCR sequence derives from a human donor in good health (CMV status not recorded). Some clones in this sample may be carry-over from other donors' samples. The CDR3 sequence is CASSLVIGTGTVYGYTF. The nucleotide sequence is TGTGCCAGCAGCTTGGTTATCGGTACAGGGACGGTATATGGCTACACCTTC.